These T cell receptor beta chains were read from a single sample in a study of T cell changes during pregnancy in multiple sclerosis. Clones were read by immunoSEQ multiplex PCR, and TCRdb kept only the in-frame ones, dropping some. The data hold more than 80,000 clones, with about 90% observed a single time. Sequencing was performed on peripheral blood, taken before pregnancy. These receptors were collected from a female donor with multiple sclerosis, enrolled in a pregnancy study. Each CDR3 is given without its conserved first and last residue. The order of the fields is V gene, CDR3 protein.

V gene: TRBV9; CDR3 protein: ASSAAGTSADTQY
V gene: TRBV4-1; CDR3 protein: ASSQGTGVQETQY
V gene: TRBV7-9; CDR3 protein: ASSVWQNYEQY
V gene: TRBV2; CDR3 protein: ASSVIYGYT
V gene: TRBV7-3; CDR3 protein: ASSFSPSDREQSPLH
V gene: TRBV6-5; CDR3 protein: ASSWTKDKSPYGYT
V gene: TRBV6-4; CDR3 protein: ASSALAGATNTGELF
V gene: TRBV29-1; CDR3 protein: SAVRHWGTNEKLF
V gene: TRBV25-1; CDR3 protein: ASRVGARNEQF
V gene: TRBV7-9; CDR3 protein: ASSEIGGSAYEQY
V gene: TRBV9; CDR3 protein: ASSEGAWGRGRTGELF
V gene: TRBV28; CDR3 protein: ASSLGFYSGNTIY
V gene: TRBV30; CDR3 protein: AWSGTGGNQPQH
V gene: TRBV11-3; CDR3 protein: ASSLDTYEQY
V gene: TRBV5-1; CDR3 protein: ASSLGGVGGANVLT
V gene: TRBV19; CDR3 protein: ASSVSGGAIDTQY
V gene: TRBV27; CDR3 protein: ASSRGTGFNQPQH
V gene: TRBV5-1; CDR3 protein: ASSSLQGTGELF
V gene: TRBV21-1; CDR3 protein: ASSARDRGYEQY
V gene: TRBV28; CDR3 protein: ASSSNRGRTDTQY
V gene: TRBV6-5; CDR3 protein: ASSQQGAWDTEAF
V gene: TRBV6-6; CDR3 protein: ASTRGQGATNEKLF
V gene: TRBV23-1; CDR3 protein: ASATGLRYNEQF
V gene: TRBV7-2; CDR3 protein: ASSLGTGVENTIY
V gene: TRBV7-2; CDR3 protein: ASSLNRAGLGQDIQY
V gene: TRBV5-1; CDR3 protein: ASSLVPTGTGVRETQY
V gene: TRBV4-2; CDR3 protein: ASSHLDTQY
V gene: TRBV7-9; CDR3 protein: ASSSRLADTQY
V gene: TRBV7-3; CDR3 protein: ASSPGQVFLSGANVLT
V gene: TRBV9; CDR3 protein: ASSVDNRGRTEAF
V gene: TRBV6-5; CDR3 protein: ASSSAGTGPNSPLH
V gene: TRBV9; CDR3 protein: ASSVDPSGGAINEQF
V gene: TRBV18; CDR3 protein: ASSALPSGSTYNEQF
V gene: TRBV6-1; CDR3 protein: ASRQGNSYEQY
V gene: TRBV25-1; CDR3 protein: ASRDSASPSRIQY
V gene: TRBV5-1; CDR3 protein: ASSGGTPPLH
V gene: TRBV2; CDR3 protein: ASRGTGELF
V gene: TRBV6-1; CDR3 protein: ASSRQGWDEKLF
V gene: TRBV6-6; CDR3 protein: ASSRSGTSSYEQY
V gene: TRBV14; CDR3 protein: ASSPTPWGGAEAF
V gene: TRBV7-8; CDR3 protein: ASSLGLAGATLYNEQF
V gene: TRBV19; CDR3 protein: ASGDRGTDTQY
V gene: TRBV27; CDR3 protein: ASSLRTGGPYEQY
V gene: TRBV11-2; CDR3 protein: ASSPLDSRFYEQY
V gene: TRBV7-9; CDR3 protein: ASSSFRGVASYNEQF
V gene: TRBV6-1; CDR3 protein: ASSELQGYNEKLF
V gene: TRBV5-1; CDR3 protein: ASSRIPGGGVLYTEAF
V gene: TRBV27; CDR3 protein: ASSSSSTYEQY
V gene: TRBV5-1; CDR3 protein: ASSWGGPGSSEAF
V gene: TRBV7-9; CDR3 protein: ASSFPLDSTDTQY
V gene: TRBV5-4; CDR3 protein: ASSTGTSYTNTGELF
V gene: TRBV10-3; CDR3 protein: AIKWVDSSDTQY
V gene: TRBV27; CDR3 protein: ASSSSGVPQNNEQF
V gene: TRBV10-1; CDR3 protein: ASSDDRGLNEKLF
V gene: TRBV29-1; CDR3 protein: SVSGTGVIGELF
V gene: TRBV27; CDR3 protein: ASSFLRDRGTFKGYT
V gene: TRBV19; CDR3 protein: ASSISGLAGTDTQY